Listed here are 10 T cell receptor beta chains from one sample, sequenced in a study of blood T cell repertoires in COVID-19. Clones were read by immunoSEQ multiplex PCR, and TCRdb kept only the in-frame ones, dropping some. The data show approximately 50,000 clones, around 86% seen once. Material: peripheral blood. Source of these receptors: a man aged 50 to 59 with active COVID-19.

V gene TRBV28 combines with J gene TRBJ2-3, with 8 positions matching TRBD2. CDR3 length equals 14 residues. After removal of 7 bases from V and 0 bases from J, the junction contained 3 bases not matched to a gene. Germline V CDR1 and CDR2: MDHEN, SYDVKM. CDR3 nucleotide sequence: TGTGCCAGCATAACTAGCGGCAGCACAGATACGCAGTATTTT. Translated: CASITSGSTDTQYF.

This clone appeared many times. This chain connects TRBV7-9 to TRBJ1-1, with D possibly being TRBD1 (6 bases). CDR3 length: 13 residues. Germline loops: CDR1 SEHNR, CDR2 FQNEAQ (reference sequence). V dropped 3 bases and J dropped 5 bases, with 10 bases sitting between them. The CDR3 here is CASSFTGQTEAFF. CDR3 sequence (DNA): TGTGCCAGCAGCTTCACAGGGCAGACTGAAGCTTTCTTT.

The gene calls are TRBV5-1 and TRBJ2-7, with TRBD1 matching 8 bases. Germline V gene data show CDR1 as SGHRS and CDR2 as YFSETQ. CDR3 size: 18 residues. Trimming removed 4 bases from V and 0 bases from J; junction bases left unmatched: 15. The CDR3 spells CASSPIPITGGSSYEQYF. The CDR3 DNA follows: TGCGCCAGCAGCCCGATCCCAATAACAGGGGGAAGCTCCTACGAGCAGTACTTC.

The chain combines TRBV6-6 with TRBJ1-1, with a tentative D call TRBD1 (5 bases). This CDR3 is 13 amino acids long. Between the trimmed V and J ends, which lost 1 base and 8 bases, there was a span of 11 bases. Germline CDR1 is MNHNY and CDR2 is SVGAGI (reference sequence). The CDR3 sequence is CASSYLLGGEAFF. CDR3 coding DNA: TGTGCCAGCAGTTACTTATTGGGGGGAGAAGCTTTCTTT.

This chain uses TRBV7-2 with TRBJ2-1; TRBD1 matches 11 bases. From germline, CDR1 is SGHTA and CDR2 FQGNSA. After removal of 1 base from V and 8 bases from J, the junction contained 4 bases not matched to a gene. There are 15 residues in the CDR3. CDR3 DNA sequence: TGTGCCAGCAGCTTAGGGACAGGGGGCTTCTATGAGCAGTTCTTC. Protein product: CASSLGTGGFYEQFF. Supplemented by reference TRBV7-2 and TRBJ2-1, the full variable domain reads GAGVSQSPSNKVTEKGKDVELRCDPISGHTALYWYRQSLGQGLEFLIYFQGNSAPDKSGLPSDRFSAERTGGSVSTLTIQRTQQEDSAVYLCASSLGTGGFYEQFFGPGTRLTVL.

The chain employs TRBV6-2 or TRBV6-3 and TRBJ1-5; TRBD1 matches 8 bases. Trimming at V came to 4 bases and at J to 7 bases, leaving 12 bases not matched to a gene. Germline V gene sequence: CDR1 MNHEY, CDR2 SVGEGT. This CDR3 comprises 16 residues. The CDR3 DNA is TGTGCCAGCAGTTCCAGCGACAGGGGAATTGTCCAGCCCCAGCATTTT. Amino acids: CASSSSDRGIVQPQHF.

The J gene is TRBJ2-1, the V gene TRBV5-8, with 7 bases identical to TRBD2. Germline lookup yields CDR1 SGHTS and CDR2 YDEGEE. The CDR3 is 16 amino acids. Trimming at V came to 2 bases and at J to 0 bases, leaving 5 bases not matched to a gene. The CDR3 loop is CASSFRGGSSYNEQFF. CDR3 bases: TGTGCCAGCAGCTTTAGGGGCGGGAGCTCCTACAATGAGCAGTTCTTC.

Worth noting for this clone: The DNA is omitted, as the CDR3 cannot be located on it reliably, and the CDR3 follows TCRdb's listing. This chain uses TRBV28 with TRBJ1-2; the table's D call of TRBD1 was not tested on the DNA. Germline values: CDR1 MDHEN, CDR2 SYDVKM. The CDR3 numbers 18 amino acids, ends counted. CDR3 residues: CASSLFLSGGQRIYGYTF.

The chain carries TRBV18 and TRBJ1-4; TRBD1 agrees at 7 bases. CDR1 KGHSH and CDR2 LQKENI come from the germline V gene. The CDR3 has 14 amino acids. The V segment lost 3 bases and the J segment 7 bases; nucleotides outside the gene matches: 5. CDR3 DNA sequence: TGTGCCAGCTCACCGACAGGGTTGGGTGAAAAACTGTTTTTT. Translation: CASSPTGLGEKLFF.

The V and J genes are TRBV5-1 and TRBJ2-2, with 11 positions matching TRBD1. The CDR3 has 18 amino acids. CDR1 is SGHRS, CDR2 YFSETQ, per germline. Losses at the gene ends were 0 bases for V and 7 bases for J; bases not matched to a gene: 11. The CDR3 loop reads CASSLVTWRDRGNGELFF. In DNA, the CDR3 is TGCGCCAGCAGCTTGGTCACGTGGAGGGACAGGGGGAACGGGGAGCTGTTTTTT.